A selection of T cell receptor beta chains follows, all from one sample in a study of response to subunit inactivated influenza vaccine. TCRdb processed the RT-PCR reads anew with MiXCR; each CDR3 protein has one entry. Found here are more than 700,000 distinct CDR3 sequences, approximately 21% of them singletons; the top ten hold roughly 10%. Sequenced material: PBMCs from blood, taken 5 to 6 days after vaccination. Receptor source: a man aged 45-60 years who received an inactivated influenza vaccine. Each CDR3 is given with its conserved first and last residue.

>TRBJ2-7|TRBV6-6
CASANREGREQYF
>TRBJ1-2|TRBV6-7
CAISWQSTSPSNYGYTF
>TRBJ2-3|TRBV7-8
CASSLWGVSTDTQYF
>TRBJ2-1|TRBV5-1
CASSLQGLAYNEQFF
>TRBJ2-1|TRBV7-3
CASSMRQGSYNEQFF
>TRBJ1-5|TRBV6-1
CASNPGPRISNQPQHF
>TRBJ2-3|TRBV6-5
CASSYRALATRPGDTQYF
>TRBJ2-2|TRBV5-1
CASSTGTGEAGELFF
>TRBJ1-5|TRBV4-3
CASSLWPIVSNQPQHF
>TRBJ2-7|TRBV12-3/TRBV12-4
CASRTSGDEQYF
>TRBJ2-5|TRBV29-1
CSVGGGITQTQYF
>TRBJ1-2|TRBV29-1
CSVKDRGREGYTF
>TRBJ1-2|TRBV4-2
CASSQENYGYTF
>TRBJ2-1|TRBV10-2
CACTSSGSLHEQFF
>TRBJ2-5|TRBV20-1
CSASGPSGVGETQYF
>TRBJ2-1|TRBV11-2
CASRGSGLGLAGNNEQFF
>TRBJ1-6|TRBV20-1
CSATQTGDSPLHF
>TRBJ1-1|TRBV27
CASRPGLMNTEAFF
>TRBJ2-5|TRBV6-5
CASSYDGGLSQETQYF
>TRBJ2-6|TRBV28
CASSRANVLTF
>TRBJ1-2|TRBV7-2
CASSLALGARGYTF
>TRBJ2-3|TRBV28
CASSVNSWLKSRLGTDTQYF
>TRBJ2-1|TRBV20-1
CSARGSDRGSYNEQFF
>TRBJ2-3|TRBV7-9
CASSYPDRAGSTDTQYF
>TRBJ1-6|TRBV7-2
CASSSRRGSYNSPLHF
>TRBJ2-6|TRBV5-1
CASKASGTAYSGANVLTF
>TRBJ1-1|TRBV6-5
CASSYDRVNTEAFF
>TRBJ1-4|TRBV7-6
CASSSYGTASFSSTNEKLFF
>TRBJ2-3|TRBV28
CASSRDKGSDTQYF
>TRBJ1-5|TRBV6-5
CASSHGQGPSNQPQHF
>TRBJ2-1|TRBV7-2
CASSLKGQGGNEQFF
>TRBJ2-7|TRBV9
CASSAGQISYEQYF
>TRBJ2-1|TRBV24-1
CATSDAEQRGVPNEQFF
>TRBJ2-3|TRBV6-1
CASSPYGRGEITDTQYF
>TRBJ2-7|TRBV11-2
CASSFDRDRGEQYF